This passage covers 21 T cell receptor beta chains from one sample sequenced in a study of naive and memory T cell subsets (dated by TCRdb to about 2017). Library construction relied on 5' RACE. Sequencing took place on an Illumina MiSeq. Four rounds of PCR, run with the SP2 primer together with nested alpha and beta constant region primers, were used to amplify the ligated cDNA. The raw public reads went through TCRdb reprocessing: fastp at Q25, MiXCR clone calling, in-frame beta chains kept. Rows merge per CDR3 protein into single entries with the most common DNA and genes. This sample lists some 60,000 distinct CDR3 sequences; approximately 8% were detected once. The ten largest clones capture almost 10% of the sample. The study reported a robust and sensitive protocol to amplify, sequence and analyze TCRs, based on 3' ligation of a UMI-containing oligonucleotide to TCR cDNA. These receptors all come from a female donor in good health.

Ten or more counts support this clonotype. The CDR3 spells CATSREELWTEAFF. As DNA, the CDR3 is TGTGCCACCAGCAGAGAAGAATTGTGGACTGAAGCTTTCTTT. The gene calls are TRBV15 and TRBJ1-1; D gene unclear. Trimming took 0 bases from V and 5 from J, leaving 10 bases between them. The V gene's germline CDR1 is LNHNV and CDR2 YYDKDF (reference sequence). CDR3 length: 14 residues.

Remarks on this clonotype: The conserved closing phenylalanine or tryptophan is absent in this CDR3, likely reflecting a read error. The chain joins TRBV19 to TRBJ1-5; no firm D call. V was trimmed by 7 bases and J by 0 bases, leaving 19 bases between them. The germline CDR1 and CDR2 sequences are LNHDA and SQIVND (reference sequence). This CDR3 contains 17 residues. CDR3 sequence: CASIGRQADYSNQPQHL. The CDR3 region has the DNA TGTGCCAGTATCGGTCGGCAGGCCGACTATAGCAATCAGCCCCAGCATTTA.

This clonotype was picked up a small number of times. V gene TRBV11-2 combines with J gene TRBJ1-2; perhaps TRBD1 as D (5 bases). The V gene's germline CDR1 is SGHAT and CDR2 FQNNGV. This CDR3 has 15 amino acids. Trimming left V 5 bases short and J 4 bases short, with 17 bases between. The CDR3 nucleotides are TGTGCCAGCAGCCAAGTACGGGGCCCCTTCTATGGCTACACCTTC. Protein: CASSQVRGPFYGYTF.

This clonotype was observed at least ten times. The genes are TRBV2 and TRBJ2-5, with 9 bases identical to TRBD2. The J segment lost 1 base and the V segment lost 4 bases, leaving 4 bases of the junction unmatched. Germline assignment: CDR1 SNHLY and CDR2 FYNNEI. There are 15 residues in the CDR3. The CDR3 nucleotides are TGTGCCAGCAGTGGGGCTAGCGGGGCCCAAGAGACCCAGTACTTC. Its translation is CASSGASGAQETQYF.

This clonotype was seen only a few times. V and J are TRBV20-1 and TRBJ2-5, with 7 positions matching TRBD1. Germline CDR1 is DFQATT and CDR2 is SNEGSKA (reference sequence). Unmatched junction bases numbered 14, after V lost 0 bases and J lost 1 base. This CDR3 is built from 18 residues. The CDR3 sequence: CSARDPNRGRMIQETQYF. CDR3 coding DNA: TGCAGTGCTAGAGATCCGAACAGGGGCCGGATGATCCAAGAGACCCAGTACTTC.

In this sample, this clonotype turned up many times. This chain joins TRBV6-2 or TRBV6-3 and TRBJ1-1; D not certain. The V gene lost 8 bases and the J gene lost 2 bases, with 15 bases spanning the gap. This CDR3 has 14 residues. Germline V gives CDR1 MNHEY, CDR2 SVGEGT. CDR3 protein: CASAGRDRNTEAFF. The CDR3 bases are TGTGCCAGCGCTGGGAGGGATCGCAACACTGAAGCTTTCTTT.

The chain carries TRBV5-6 and TRBJ2-3; TRBD2 agrees at 8 bases. V shed 4 bases and J 0 bases; nucleotides not matched to a gene: 10. This CDR3 comprises 17 residues. Germline V lookup: CDR1 SGHDT, CDR2 YYEEEE. CDR3 protein: CASSGRLAITSTDTQYF. Here the CDR3 DNA reads TGTGCCAGCAGCGGAAGACTAGCGATTACTAGCACAGATACGCAGTATTTT. The whole variable domain, filled in from reference TRBV5-6 and TRBJ2-3, reads DAGVTQSPTHLIKTRGQQVTLRCSPKSGHDTVSWYQQALGQGPQFIFQYYEEEERQRGNFPDRFSGHQFPNYSSELNVNALLLGDSALYLCASSGRLAITSTDTQYFGPGTRLTVL.

This clonotype was seen more than once but under ten times. This chain joins TRBV18 and TRBJ1-2; TRBD1 is a possible D gene (5 bases). There are 15 residues in the CDR3. The germline V gene has CDR1 KGHSH and CDR2 LQKENI. The germline V and J ends were trimmed by 3 bases and 3 bases, with 14 bases remaining between them. This CDR3 is CASSPGGAYDYGYTF. The CDR3 nucleotides read TGTGCCAGCTCACCGGGGGGTGCTTACGACTATGGCTACACCTTC. Looking up the rest from reference TRBV18 and TRBJ1-2 gives the full variable domain: NAGVMQNPRHLVRRRGQEARLRCSPMKGHSHVYWYRQLPEEGLKFMVYLQKENIIDESGMPKERFSAEFPKEGPSILRIQQVVRGDSAAYFCASSPGGAYDYGYTFGSGTRLTVV.

This clonotype was counted ten times or more. The CDR3 bases are TGCAGTGCTTTTCCCCTGCGGACAGGGTTAAAGGATACGCAGTATTTT. Translation: CSAFPLRTGLKDTQYF. The chain uses TRBV20-1 and TRBJ2-3; 8 positions agree with TRBD1. There are 16 residues in the CDR3. The junction had 16 bases not matched to a gene; V was cut back by 5 bases and J by 6 bases. Germline CDR1 reads DFQATT; CDR2 reads SNEGSKA (reference sequence).

This clonotype was seen repeatedly, ten times or more. V gene TRBV5-1 combines with J gene TRBJ2-1; D perhaps matches TRBD2 (6 bases). V was shortened by 3 bases and J by 7 bases, with 14 bases between the two germline ends. Per germline, CDR1 SGHRS and CDR2 YFSETQ. This CDR3 region has 14 residues. The CDR3 bases are TGCGCCAGCAGCTCGGGGACTCCTTTGAATGAGCAGTTCTTC. Translated: CASSSGTPLNEQFF. Looking up the rest from reference TRBV5-1 and TRBJ2-1 gives the full variable domain: KAGVTQTPRYLIKTRGQQVTLSCSPISGHRSVSWYQQTPGQGLQFLFEYFSETQRNKGNFPGRFSGRQFSNSRSEMNVSTLELGDSALYLCASSSGTPLNEQFFGPGTRLTVL.

Many counts were recorded for this clonotype. The gene calls are TRBV12-3 or TRBV12-4 and TRBJ1-1, with 9 bases that match TRBD1. With V trimmed by 6 bases and J by 4 bases, 9 bases remained unmatched. This CDR3 has 15 residues. The CDR3 DNA sequence: TGTGCCAGCAGCCTTCGGACAGGGGAGGCCACTGAAGCTTTCTTT. Its protein is CASSLRTGEATEAFF.

This clonotype was observed many times. The chain employs TRBV7-3 and TRBJ1-6; D gene uncertain. Per germline, CDR1 SGHTA and CDR2 FQGTGA. Trimming took 1 base from V and 7 from J, leaving 8 bases between them. This CDR3 is 14 amino acids long. CDR3 region: CASSLNIGNSPLHF. The CDR3 DNA reads TGTGCCAGCAGCTTAAACATTGGGAATTCACCCCTCCACTTT.

In this sample, this clonotype turned up many times. The chain carries TRBV6-2 or TRBV6-3 and TRBJ1-5; D perhaps matches TRBD1 (6 bases). Germline CDR1 reads MNHEY; CDR2 reads SVGEGT. V was clipped by 2 bases and J by 4 bases, with 12 bases between them. This CDR3 has 15 residues. In DNA form, the CDR3 reads TGTGCCAGCAGTTACGGGACAACAAGTAATCAGCCCCAGCATTTT. Protein sequence: CASSYGTTSNQPQHF.

This clonotype was seen only a few times. The rearrangement links TRBV28 to TRBJ1-5, with D possibly matching TRBD1 (6 bases). Trimming shortened V by 1 base and J by 6 bases, and 13 bases separated the two germline ends. CDR1 and CDR2 from the germline V gene are MDHEN and SYDVKM. CDR3 length: 15 residues. CDR3 in amino acids: CASSLSGVFSQPQHF. Here the CDR3 DNA reads TGTGCCAGCAGTTTATCAGGGGTGTTTAGTCAGCCCCAGCATTTT.

This clonotype has a handful of counts. The chain couples TRBV4-3 to TRBJ1-3; D is uncertain. The V gene's germline CDR1 is LGHNA and CDR2 YSLEER. The V and J ends lost 1 base and 0 bases respectively, with 7 bases between them. The CDR3 contains 15 residues. The chain's CDR3 is CASSQGRPSGNTIYF. CDR3 DNA: TGCGCCAGCAGCCAAGGCAGGCCCTCTGGAAACACCATATATTTT.

V gene TRBV27 combines with J gene TRBJ2-7; D may be TRBD2 (6 bases). Germline V CDR1 and CDR2: MNHEY, SMNVEV (reference sequence). Trimming removed 8 bases from V and 2 bases from J, with 16 bases in between. The CDR3 totals 14 residues. The chain's CDR3 is CASGRSRGTYEQYF. The CDR3 nucleotides are TGTGCCAGCGGCCGGTCTCGGGGGACCTACGAGCAGTACTTC.

This clonotype has ten or more counts. The chain carries TRBV7-2 and TRBJ2-2; the D gene could be TRBD1 or TRBD2 (5 bases each). This CDR3 has 19 residues. V was clipped by 8 bases and J by 2 bases, with 27 bases between them. In germline, CDR1 is SGHTA, CDR2 FQGNSA. The CDR3 spells CASLPLRVWDGRNTGELFF. The CDR3 DNA reads as TGTGCCAGCCTGCCGCTTAGAGTCTGGGACGGACGAAACACCGGGGAGCTGTTTTTT. Looking up the rest from reference TRBV7-2 and TRBJ2-2 gives the full variable domain: GAGVSQSPSNKVTEKGKDVELRCDPISGHTALYWYRQSLGQGLEFLIYFQGNSAPDKSGLPSDRFSAERTGGSVSTLTIQRTQQEDSAVYLCASLPLRVWDGRNTGELFFGEGSRLTVL.

Comment on this clonotype: A much larger clone differs by one base, so this may be a read error. This chain uses TRBV7-2 with TRBJ1-1; D call uncertain. This CDR3 has 15 amino acids. Germline V gene lookup returns CDR1 SGHTA and CDR2 FQGNSA. This CDR3 is CVSLLSIFMDTEAFF. CDR3 in DNA: TGTGTCAGCCTCCTTTCGATCTTCATGGACACTGAAGCTTTCTTT.

This clonotype was found a few times. J is TRBJ2-1 and V is TRBV11-3, with 10 positions matching TRBD1. The V segment lost 5 bases and the J segment 2 bases; nucleotides outside the gene matches: 3. CDR1 SGHNT and CDR2 YENEEA come from the germline V gene. The CDR3 loop spans 15 amino acids. The CDR3 here is CASSRGTGAYNEQFF. DNA of the CDR3: TGTGCCAGCAGCCGAGGGACAGGGGCCTACAATGAGCAGTTCTTC.

This clonotype has at least ten counts. The chain carries TRBV6-2 or TRBV6-3 and TRBJ1-5, with 7 bases matching TRBD1. The germline CDR1 and CDR2 sequences are MNHEY and SVGEGT. The CDR3 has 15 amino acids. V dropped 5 bases and J dropped 4; count of bases not matched to a gene: 8. CDR3 coding DNA: TGTGCCAGCAGTCCCTTAGGGGGCAAAAATCAGCCCCAGCATTTT. Translating it yields CASSPLGGKNQPQHF.

This clonotype was observed many times. The chain links TRBV11-1 to TRBJ1-1; no definite D call. Trimming shortened V by 6 bases and J by 2 bases, and 7 bases separated the two germline ends. CDR1 is SGHAT, CDR2 FQDESV, per germline (reference sequence). The CDR3 length is 12 residues. In DNA form, the CDR3 reads TGTGCCAGCAGTCCTCTTAACACTGAAGCTTTCTTT. Protein: CASSPLNTEAFF.